One sample yielded the 14 T cell receptor beta chains listed below, sequenced in a study of T cells in Graves' hyperthyroidism and ophthalmopathy. What was amplified from RNA transcripts were TCR beta CDR3 regions. HTBI primers were employed in a first-round RT-PCR of the TCR CDR3. MiXCR, run by TCRdb on the multiplex PCR reads, gives a single entry per CDR3 protein. The data hold 500,000 to 750,000 distinct CDR3 sequences, with approximately 15% observed a single time. The sequenced sample was blood. The receptors were sampled from a woman aged 25 to 39 with Graves' hyperthyroidism.

This clonotype was detected a few times. The CDR3 spells CASSPGGRGPGGYTF. DNA for the CDR3: TGCGCCAGCAGCCCCGGTGGCAGGGGACCAGGGGGCTACACCTTC. The chain is built from TRBV4-1 and TRBJ1-2; a possible D gene is TRBD1 (6 bases). Between the trimmed V and J ends, which lost 4 bases and 8 bases, there was a span of 20 bases. Germline V gene lookup returns CDR1 MGHRA and CDR2 YSYEKL. CDR3 length equals 15 residues.

This clonotype was detected ten times or more. The genes are TRBV3-1 and TRBJ2-4; D is perhaps TRBD1 (6 bases). Germline lookup yields CDR1 LGHDT and CDR2 YNNKEL (reference sequence). The CDR3 runs to 14 residues. V was clipped by 0 bases and J by 9 bases, with 12 bases between them. The CDR3: CASSQDSGEIIQYF. The CDR3 nucleotides read TGTGCCAGCAGCCAAGATTCAGGGGAGATCATTCAGTACTTC.

The chain employs TRBV28 and TRBJ2-7; no clear D. Trimming removed 5 bases at V and 5 bases at J, with 4 bases between. Germline V lookup: CDR1 MDHEN, CDR2 SYDVKM. CDR3 size: 10 residues. This CDR3 is CASSSHEQYF. The CDR3 DNA reads TGTGCCAGCAGTAGTCACGAGCAGTACTTC.

About this clonotype itself: A much larger clone lies a single base off, so this may be a read error. The V call is TRBV2, the J call TRBJ1-5; 7 bases map to TRBD1. Per germline, CDR1 SNHLY and CDR2 FYNNEI. Trimming cost V 6 bases and J 4 bases; bases outside gene matches: 9. CDR3 size: 15 residues. CDR3 region: CASRVGQAFNQPQHF. The CDR3 nucleotides are TGTGCCAGCAGGGTCGGACAGGCATTTAATCAGCCCCAGCATTTT.

Only a few counts were recorded for this clonotype. This chain links TRBV10-3 with TRBJ1-5; a possible D gene is TRBD1 (6 bases). There are 13 residues in the CDR3. Germline V gene data show CDR1 as ENHRY and CDR2 as SYGVKD. Trimming left V 8 bases short and J 1 base short, with 9 bases between. The DNA for the CDR3 is TGTGCCATCGGCAGGGGAAGCAATCAGCCCCAGCATTTT. Translated: CAIGRGSNQPQHF.

This chain joins TRBV6-1 and TRBJ2-3, with 8 bases aligning to TRBD1. V was pared by 6 bases and J by 2 bases, with 7 bases of the junction left unmatched. CDR3 size: 15 residues. The germline V gene encodes CDR1 MNHNS and CDR2 SASEGT. The CDR3 DNA reads TGTGCCAGCAGACCCGGACAGGGCTACACAGATACGCAGTATTTT. Protein sequence: CASRPGQGYTDTQYF.

The chain joins TRBV4-1 to TRBJ2-3; a weak D match, TRBD2 (6 bases). The CDR3 consists of 18 residues. CDR1 is MGHRA, CDR2 YSYEKL, per germline. V was pared by 1 base and J by 2 bases, with 19 bases between. In nucleotides, the CDR3 is TGCGCCAGCAGCCAAGTTCTCCTGGCTAGCGAACACACAGATACGCAGTATTTT. As protein: CASSQVLLASEHTDTQYF.

This chain uses TRBV12-3 or TRBV12-4 with TRBJ1-1, with D perhaps matching TRBD1 (6 bases). The CDR3 totals 15 residues. The V end was cut by 4 bases, the J end by 4 bases, with 16 bases between. For the CDR3, the DNA is TGTGCCAGCAGTTCTCTCAGGGGAGGGACCACTGAAGCTTTCTTT. Translating it yields CASSSLRGGTTEAFF.

This clonotype was observed at least ten times. The chain recombines TRBV7-9 with TRBJ2-1; 8 bases line up with TRBD1. The CDR3 is 15 residues long. CDR1 SEHNR and CDR2 FQNEAQ come from the germline V gene (reference sequence). V shed 5 bases and J 5 bases; nucleotides not matched to a gene: 8. This CDR3 is CASSPRTGPNNEQFF. The CDR3 DNA is TGTGCCAGCAGCCCCCGGACAGGGCCGAACAATGAGCAGTTCTTC.

A few counts support this clonotype. The chain joins TRBV20-1 to TRBJ1-6; a weak D match, TRBD1 (5 bases). Germline loops: CDR1 DFQATT, CDR2 SNEGSKA (reference sequence). Trimming removed 3 bases from V and 9 bases from J, with 18 bases in between. CDR3 length equals 15 residues. The CDR3: CSASDRLSRGSPLHF. CDR3 in DNA: TGCAGTGCTAGCGACAGACTTAGCCGAGGTTCACCCCTCCACTTT.

The V and J genes are TRBV7-9 and TRBJ2-7; no reliable D call. Germline V gene lookup returns CDR1 SEHNR and CDR2 FQNEAQ (reference sequence). The CDR3 consists of 14 residues. Trimming shortened V by 5 bases and J by 3 bases, and 14 bases separated the two germline ends. The CDR3 sequence is CASSPATEVYEQYF. In DNA form, the CDR3 reads TGTGCCAGCAGCCCCGCGACTGAAGTCTACGAGCAGTACTTC. Drawing the rest from reference TRBV7-9 and TRBJ2-7, the complete variable domain is DTGVSQNPRHKITKRGQNVTFRCDPISEHNRLYWYRQTLGQGPEFLTYFQNEAQLEKSRLLSDRFSAERPKGSFSTLEIQRTEQGDSAMYLCASSPATEVYEQYFGPGTRLTVT.

This chain links TRBV19 with TRBJ2-2, with TRBD2 as a possible D gene (5 bases). The CDR3 is made up of 15 amino acids. CDR1 and CDR2 from the germline V gene are LNHDA and SQIVND (reference sequence). Trimming left V 2 bases short and J 3 bases short, with 10 bases between. The CDR3 protein is CASSIPGRYTGELFF. CDR3 nucleotide sequence: TGTGCCAGTAGTATACCGGGAAGGTACACCGGGGAGCTGTTTTTT.

This clonotype was picked up many times. The chain carries TRBV30 and TRBJ1-2; possible D gene TRBD1, 6 bases. The germline V gene encodes CDR1 GTSNPN and CDR2 SVGIG (reference sequence). The germline V and J ends were trimmed by 2 bases and 0 bases, with 16 bases remaining between them. This CDR3 has 16 residues. The CDR3 bases are TGTGCCTGGAGTCGAAGGGGGTCCAGAGCTAACTATGGCTACACCTTC. As protein: CAWSRRGSRANYGYTF.

As to this clonotype: A much larger clonotype is one base distant, so this may be a read error. The V gene is TRBV24-1, the J gene TRBJ2-1, with a weak D call TRBD1 (6 bases). The CDR3 has 13 amino acids. From germline, CDR1 is KGHDR and CDR2 SFDVKD. The V end was cut by 8 bases, the J end by 10 bases, with 17 bases between. CDR3 in DNA: TGTGCCACCACCATCAAGGGGGACGACGAGCAGTTCTTC. Its protein product is CATTIKGDDEQFF.